This record concerns one T cell receptor (beta chain) sequence. Its specificity is unknown. Using immunoSEQ multiplex PCR, the repertoire was profiled, and TCRdb retains in-frame clones only, with some absent. The sample shows fewer than 120,000 clones, roughly nine tenths of them seen only once. Germline CDR1 and CDR2: SGHTA and FQGNSA. The germline V and J ends were trimmed by 2 bases and 1 base, with 5 bases remaining between them. There are 13 residues in the CDR3. The data stem from a study of OX40 agonist ivuxolimab in advanced cancers. Turning to the study itself: Patients were given ivuxolimab, an antibody that agonizes OX40 (CD134).

Study-level results: Partial responders receiving 0.1-3.0 mg/kg showed among the lowest clonal expansion.

This specimen consisted of CD4+ or CD8+ T cells sorted from blood, obtained in a trial of the OX40 agonist ivuxolimab. This sequence was found in an adult with an advanced solid tumor such as melanoma, head and neck, liver or kidney cancer. The chain combines TRBV7-2 with TRBJ2-5; no clear D. CDR3 sequence reads: CASSLPTQETQYF. CDR3 sequence (DNA): TGTGCCAGCAGCTTACCCACCCAAGAGACCCAGTACTTC.